Below, one T cell receptor beta chain is given with its context. Its antigen remains unknown. Amplification of TCR beta CDR3 regions used RNA as the template. The TCR CDR3 was amplified in a first-round RT-PCR using the HTBI primer set. TCRdb re-called the multiplex PCR reads through MiXCR, storing one row per CDR3 protein. Among over 400,000 distinct CDR3 sequences, roughly 22% were seen once, and the ten largest hold around 47%. V gave up 6 bases and J gave up 8 bases; unmatched junction bases: 6. Germline-derived CDR1 and CDR2 are MNHNS and SASEGT. The CDR3 has 15 residues. These data originate in a study of T cells in Graves' hyperthyroidism and ophthalmopathy. Study details: Peripheral blood was collected at initial diagnosis, before any treatment.

General study results and limits: Ophthalmopathy, which appeared later, was predicted by the model a median about 6 months before onset. Blood also carried most thyroid clonotypes expanded above 0.001.

The origin of this receptor is a woman in her 70s with Graves' ophthalmopathy. V usage is TRBV6-1 and J usage is TRBJ2-1; TRBD2 matches 14 bases. The specimen sequenced was blood. The CDR3 protein is CASSTGTSGSHEQFF. The CDR3 region has the DNA TGTGCCAGCAGCACCGGGACTAGCGGGAGTCATGAGCAGTTCTTC.